The present entry profiles one T cell receptor beta chain with its context. The ends were cut back, 4 bases at V and 2 bases at J, with 12 bases in the middle. This CDR3 contains 15 residues. Germline CDR1 is WNHNN and CDR2 is SYGVQD (reference sequence). As originally analysed: Cell counts per sample came from amplifying reference gene primers. Assay used: immunoSEQ multiplex PCR; TCRdb lists only in-frame clones, some missing. V, J and clone size were drawn from that table, and D and trimming were deduced from the DNA. The table has about 160,000 clones, 80% to 95% seen once. These data belong to a study of blood T cell repertoires in COVID-19.

The sequence came from a man aged 25 to 45 with COVID-19, enrolled during active disease. V and J are TRBV10-1 and TRBJ2-4; D may be TRBD2 (5 bases). Sequencing was performed on peripheral blood. CDR3 sequence (DNA): TGCGCCAGCAGTGCCCGGGGTTTCTCCAAAAACATTCAGTACTTC. It is translated as CASSARGFSKNIQYF.